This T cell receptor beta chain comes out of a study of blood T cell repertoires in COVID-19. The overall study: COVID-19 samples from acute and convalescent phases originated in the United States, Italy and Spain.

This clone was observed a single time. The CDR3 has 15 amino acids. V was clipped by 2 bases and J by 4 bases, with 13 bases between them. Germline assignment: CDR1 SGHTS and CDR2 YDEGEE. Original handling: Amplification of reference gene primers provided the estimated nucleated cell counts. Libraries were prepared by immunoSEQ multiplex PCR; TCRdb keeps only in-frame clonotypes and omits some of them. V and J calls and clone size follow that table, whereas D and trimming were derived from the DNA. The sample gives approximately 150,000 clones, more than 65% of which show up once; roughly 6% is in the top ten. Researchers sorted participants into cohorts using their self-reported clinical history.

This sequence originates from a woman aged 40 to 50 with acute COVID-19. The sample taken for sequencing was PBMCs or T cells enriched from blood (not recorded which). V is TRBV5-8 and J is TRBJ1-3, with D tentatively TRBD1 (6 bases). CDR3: CASSFSGAPGNTIYF. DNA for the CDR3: TGTGCCAGCAGCTTTTCAGGGGCCCCCGGAAACACCATATATTTT. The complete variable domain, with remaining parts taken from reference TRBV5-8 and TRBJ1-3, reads EAGVTQSPTHLIKTRGQQATLRCSPISGHTSVYWYQQALGLGLQFLLWYDEGEERNRGNFPPRFSGRQFPNYSSELNVNALELEDSALYLCASSFSGAPGNTIYFGEGSWLTVV.